Listed below are T cell receptor beta chains from one sample, sequenced in a study of metastatic and nonmetastatic thyroid tumors. MiXCR reprocessed the PCR reads for TCRdb. This sample has tens of thousands of clones, with roughly 13% found just once. The sequenced material came from blood. The receptors were sampled from a female donor with papillary thyroid cancer or a benign thyroid nodule (not recorded which). Some clones in this sample may be carry-over from other donors' samples. The CDR3 runs from the conserved cysteine through the conserved F or W. D genes are given only for firm matches. Size is stated as once, few, many, or a class for an expanded clone.

TGTGCCAGCAGCCACAGGGGAATCAATCAGCCCCAGCATTTT	CASSHRGINQPQHF	TRBJ1-5	TRBV3-1	14	NA	many
TGCAGTGCTAGTGGGGGTAGCGGACTTACAGATACGCAGTATTTT	CSASGGSGLTDTQYF	TRBJ2-3	TRBV20-1	15	NA	many
TGCAGTGCTAGAGAAGGCGCAGGGGAGGTTCAGCCCCAGCATTTT	CSAREGAGEVQPQHF	TRBJ1-5	TRBV20-1	15	NA	medium-sized
TGTGCCAGCGAACACCTCAACAGGCTTTACAATGAGCAGTTCTTC	CASEHLNRLYNEQFF	TRBJ2-1	TRBV2	15	NA	many
TGTGCCAGCAGCTTACCTCAGAGTTATGGCTACACCTTC	CASSLPQSYGYTF	TRBJ1-2	TRBV7-9	13	NA	many
TGCAGTGCTCTTAGCGGGTATTCTGACGAGCAGTACTTC	CSALSGYSDEQYF	TRBJ2-7	TRBV20-1	13	TRBD2	medium-sized
TGCGCCAGCAGCTCGAGCCCAGCGGGAGGGTACATTCAGTACTTC	CASSSSPAGGYIQYF	TRBJ2-4	TRBV4-1	15	TRBD2	many
TGCGCCAGCAGCCAAGATGGAGATTACGAGCAGTACTTC	CASSQDGDYEQYF	TRBJ2-7	TRBV4-1	13	NA	medium-sized
TGTGCCAGCAGTGAGGAGGAGGCGGGAGGCTACGAGCAGTACTTC	CASSEEEAGGYEQYF	TRBJ2-7	TRBV6-1	15	TRBD2	many
TGTGCCAGCAAGGAGGAACTAGCGAACACCGGGGAGCTGTTTTTT	CASKEELANTGELFF	TRBJ2-2	TRBV27	15	NA	many